Below, 15 T cell receptor beta chains from the same sample are listed, as sequenced in a study of tumor-infiltrating lymphocytes in primary liver carcinoma. Reverse transcription of about 500 ng total RNA with a constant-region primer produced TCR beta cDNA. It was through three nested multiplex PCR rounds of slightly modified ARM-PCR that TCR beta libraries arose. In the first two PCR rounds, TRBV1-TRBV30 forward primers were paired with a C-beta reverse primer, and each round lasted about 9 cycles. TCRdb called the multiplex PCR reads again in MiXCR, with one record for every CDR3 protein. The repertoire consists of approximately 76,000 distinct CDR3 sequences, with about 70% occurring once and the leading ten covering roughly 15%. Extraction of RNA together with DNA used 20-30 mg of unsorted bulk tissue. The source material was liver tumor tissue from sampling region 4. Subset noted: tumor region T4, right-lateral pole. These TCRs come from a woman in her sixties or seventies with primary liver carcinoma and hepatitis B virus infection.

In regard to this clonotype: One base away lies a much larger clone, so this may be a sequencing read error. The rearrangement joins TRBV4-1 to TRBJ2-3; no reliable D call. This CDR3 has 12 amino acids. The germline gives CDR1 MGHRA, CDR2 YSYEKL. CDR3 residues: CAGSQHTDTQYF. DNA for the CDR3: TGCGCCGGCAGCCAACACACAGATACGCAGTATTTT.

As concerns this clonotype: The conserved phenylalanine or tryptophan normally closing the CDR3 is absent here, so this likely arose from a read error. The chain has TRBV12-3 or TRBV12-4 and TRBJ1-1, with D maybe TRBD1 (5 bases). The CDR3 has 15 amino acids. Trimming removed 8 bases from V and 2 bases from J, with 18 bases in between. DNA for the CDR3: TGTGCCAGCGGACCTGACAGAGGCGACAACACTGAAGCTTTCCTT. It codes for CASGPDRGDNTEAFL.

In its sample, this clonotype is medium-sized. The chain carries TRBV29-1 and TRBJ2-1; 8 bases map to TRBD1. The CDR3 runs 13 residues. In germline, CDR1 is SQVTM, CDR2 ANQGSEA. The trim removed 3 bases at V and 5 bases at J, leaving 3 bases unmatched. CDR3 sequence: CSVEGDRNNEQFF. The CDR3 nucleotides read TGCAGCGTTGAGGGGGACAGGAACAATGAGCAGTTCTTC.

Comments on this clonotype: Likely a read error: the CDR3 ends without its conserved phenylalanine or tryptophan. V gene TRBV14 combines with J gene TRBJ2-1; D is perhaps TRBD2 (6 bases). CDR1 and CDR2 (germline): SGHDN, FVKESK. The CDR3 loop spans 16 amino acids. The V gene lost 1 base and the J gene lost 6 bases, with 16 bases spanning the gap. The CDR3 is CASSQVFSSATNEQFL. CDR3 nucleotide sequence: TGTGCCAGCAGCCAAGTCTTCTCTAGCGCTACCAATGAGCAGTTCCTC.

Comments on this clonotype: One end of the junction does not line up with germline, which may come from a read error. The rearrangement uses TRBV25-1 and TRBJ2-1, with TRBD2 identical over 10 bases. The CDR3 contains 20 residues. Germline lookup yields CDR1 MGHDK and CDR2 SYGVNS. This CDR3 reads CASSPPLGLAGVRSYNKQFF. For the CDR3, the DNA is TGTGCCAGCAGTCCCCCATTGGGGCTAGCGGGAGTTCGATCCTACAATAAGCAGTTCTTC.

The chain is built from TRBV11-3 and TRBJ2-1; 12 nucleotides align to TRBD2. Gene TRBJ2-7 matches the end of the DNA better, so the J call may be wrong. Germline V CDR1 and CDR2: SGHNT, YENEEA. The CDR3 has 15 amino acids. CDR3 in DNA: TGTGCCAGCAGCAAGACTAGCGGGAGTATGAATGAGCAGTACTTC. The encoded protein is CASSKTSGSMNEQYF.

The genes are TRBV12-3 or TRBV12-4 and TRBJ2-3; D possibly corresponds to TRBD2 (5 bases). The CDR3 is 13 residues long. CDR3 coding DNA: TGTGCTAGCTGTTTATCGTCTGGACTCACCACGTATTTT. It translates to CASCLSSGLTTYF.

This clonotype appeared a few times. One end of the junction varies from germline; a read error may be responsible. The DNA for the CDR3 is TGTGCCAGCAGCCTTAGGATCGGGAACACTGAAGCTTCCTTT. It yields the protein CASSLRIGNTEASF. The V and J genes are TRBV4-1 and TRBJ1-1, with no clear D. This CDR3 comprises 14 residues. Germline lookup yields CDR1 MGHRA and CDR2 YSYEKL.

A single count supports this clonotype. Likely a read error: the CDR3 ends without its conserved phenylalanine or tryptophan. CDR3 in amino acids: CANSLEGTSGGGYTI. For the CDR3, the DNA is TGTGCCAACAGCTTAGAGGGGACCAGTGGCGGTGGCTACACCATC. The rearrangement joins TRBV11-2 to TRBJ1-2; a possible D gene is TRBD1 (5 bases). The CDR3 loop spans 15 amino acids. Looked up from germline, CDR1 is SGHAT and CDR2 is FQNNGV.

The chain uses TRBV6-5 and TRBJ2-3; possibly TRBD2 for D (5 bases). Germline values: CDR1 MNHEY, CDR2 SVGAGI. The length of the CDR3 is 13 residues. Trimming cost V 9 bases and J 3 bases, with 13 bases left between them. Here the CDR3 DNA reads TGTGCCAGTTCTGGACGGGGAACAGATACGCAGTATTTT. Translation: CASSGRGTDTQYF.

The chain carries TRBV6-5 and TRBJ2-7; D is unclear. Germline V lookup: CDR1 MNHEY, CDR2 SVGAGI. The CDR3 covers 13 residues. CDR3 sequence reads: CVNRTWAAYEQYF. In DNA form, the CDR3 reads TGTGTCAACAGAACATGGGCCGCATACGAGCAGTACTTC.

This clonotype appeared a single time. One junction end does not reproduce the germline sequence, and a read error may be involved. The chain uses TRBV11-2 and TRBJ1-1; D is possibly TRBD1 (6 bases). Germline CDR1 is SGHAT and CDR2 is FQNNGV. The CDR3 extends over 16 amino acids. The CDR3 bases are TGTACCAGCAGCCCACACGGGGGGGCGCGTACCACTGACGCTTTCTTT. Its translation is CTSSPHGGARTTDAFF.

As for this clonotype: At one of its ends the junction is not consistent with the germline gene, which may arise from a read error. The V and J genes are TRBV11-2 and TRBJ2-1, with 7 bases lining up with TRBD1. Looked up from germline, CDR1 is SGHAT and CDR2 is FQNNGV. This CDR3 has 17 residues. The CDR3 spells CASNLREGQRFYNEQFF. The CDR3 region has the DNA TGTGCCAGCAACTTACGAGAGGGACAGAGATTCTACAATGAGCAGTTCTTC.

In the case of this clonotype: Compared with germline, one end of the junction differs, possibly owing to a read error. The chain carries TRBV28 and TRBJ2-2; the D call may be TRBD1 or TRBD2 (6 bases each). The germline V gene has CDR1 MDHEN and CDR2 SYDVKM. This CDR3 region has 15 residues. CDR3 DNA sequence: TGTGCCAGCAGTTCAGGGGCTTCGAACACCGGGGGGCTGTTTTTT. Translation: CASSSGASNTGGLFF.

With regard to this clonotype: One end of the junction varies from germline; a read error may be responsible. The chain couples TRBV7-9 to TRBJ2-7; D call uncertain. CDR3 size: 12 residues. From germline, CDR1 is SEHNR and CDR2 FQNEAQ (reference sequence). CDR3 loop: CGSIPGSYEQYF. In nucleotides, the CDR3 is TGTGGCAGCATCCCCGGCTCCTACGAGCAGTACTTC.